The following is a T cell receptor beta chain sequence with its context. This clonotype was counted a few times. The target of this receptor is not known. No per-base quality is available; no much larger clone lies one base away. Unmatched junction bases come to 8, with V trimmed by 2 bases and J by 10 bases. The CDR3 runs 13 residues from the cysteine to the phenylalanine. This entry keeps only the CDR3 DNA: 39 bases, framed from base 1. The germline V gene specifies MNHEY as CDR1 and SVGAGI as CDR2. The library was made by 5' RACE. The data were produced on an Illumina HiSeq 2000. A universal primer binding site was introduced by template switching, and a unique molecular identifier was present in the final cDNA, enabling accurate counting of TCR cDNA molecules. Specific primers in the conserved constant-segment region were used to synthesize first-strand cDNA for the TCR alpha and beta chains. To control for contamination, every cDNA library was double barcoded, receiving both a SMART-Mk sample barcode and Illumina barcodes. TruSeq adapter sequences, together with Illumina sample barcodes, were added in two successive PCR steps. Sequencing of the TCR alpha and beta cDNA libraries was done on the Illumina HiSeq platform using custom primers. The paper's data handling went like this. MiGEC processed the raw reads to extract unique molecular identifiers, while MiXCR was used to determine the CDR3 positions. Recombination models were inferred per individual with the repgenHMM and IGoR tools using an EM algorithm. The tcR package in R was used for shared clonotype analysis, with sharing normalized by the product of cloneset sizes. Out-of-frame nonproductive sequences were analyzed to study raw recombination free of thymic and clonal selection effects. The public reads were run again by TCRdb, first through fastp at Q25 and then through MiXCR, and only productive beta chains were kept. Rows with one shared CDR3 protein collapse into an entry with the most common genes and DNA. These V and J calls are TCRdb output, not the study's own analysis. Present in this sample are about 520,000 distinct CDR3 sequences, roughly 21% of which were seen just once. The ten biggest clones cover roughly 0.91% of the sample.

This sample stems from a study of identical twins (dated by TCRdb to about 2016). Describing the broader study: The study deep-sequenced TCR alpha and beta repertoires from monozygotic twins, unrelated adults of various ages and cord blood to test whether fetal clonotypes persist. To rule out contamination, the twin experiments were replicated at different times with different library preparation protocols.

Broad study findings and their caveats: A weaker excess of twin sharing was found in beta out-of-frame sequences because the signal-to-noise ratio was lowered by fewer shared sequences. Because the same donors could not be followed over many years, the conclusions relied on cross-sectional statistical analysis. Fewer insertions were carried by abundant cord blood beta clonotypes, a similar but weaker trend appeared in young adult naive repertoires, and no such trend appeared in memory repertoires. Invariant T cells such as MAIT and iNKT could partly confound zero-insertion analyses, though diverse VJ usage argued against this for most clonotypes. Out-of-frame TCR alpha sharing in monozygotic twins was systematically underestimated by recombination models, whereas sharing between unrelated individuals was in agreement with the recombination models. Compared with coincidental sharing between unrelated individuals, out-of-frame TCR alpha sequences shared between twins showed an excess of sequences with low generation probability.

Only healthy Caucasian donors were included. The twin cohort consisted of three pairs of female monozygotic twins, all aged roughly 18 to 30 years. Positive isolation kits from Invitrogen were used to isolate the CD4+ and CD8+ T cell populations. The same sample was also used in a study of T cells expressing NK-cell markers. The second study, in turn, reports: TCR beta-chain repertoires were profiled in sorted CD3+CD56+NKG2C+, CD3+CD56+NKG2C- and CD3+CD56-NKG2C+ T-cell subsets from seven or eight donors. Seven of the eight sequenced donors were HCMV-seropositive and one was HCMV-seronegative. To restrict sorting to alphabetaTCR-expressing T cells, an anti-gammadeltaTCR antibody was added in several experiments. For six donors, the dominant CD3+CD56+NKG2C+ clonotypes were among the top 10 CD8+ clonotypes and accounted for roughly 1.0-8% of CD8+ T cells. Those dominant clonotypes were again the most abundant among CD3+CD56-NKG2C+ cells in four donors, at about 25-60.1%. Whether the expanded NKG2C-expressing T cell clones were specific for HCMV antigens remained unclear. The study sequenced eight donors, all healthy volunteers chosen at random: three men and five women. A commercial ELISA kit detecting HCMV-specific IgG in serum was used to determine HCMV serostatus. Reads were demultiplexed and grouped by UMI with MIGEC, and clonotypes were assembled and quantified with MiTCR. To exclude erroneous sequences, only TCR cDNA sequences supported by at least two reads were retained. The tcR package was used for downstream repertoire analysis, with clonotypes matched between fractions based on CDR3 nucleotide sequence plus V segment. VDJmatch was used to annotate antigen specificity against VDJdb, with one amino acid substitution allowed in CDR3.

The sequenced sample consisted of CD4+ T cells sorted from blood. This chain is built from TRBV6-5 and TRBJ2-7, and TRBD2 aligns with 7 junction nucleotides. This TCR came from a woman in her late teens or twenties in good health. The bases are TGTGCCAGCAGTTACGGGAGGGACCTATTCCAGTACTTC. Its protein product is CASSYGRDLFQYF.